The TCR beta chain described here comes from a study of T cells in tuberculosis. Study background: A South African cohort included IGRA-negative adolescents, latently infected IGRA-positive adolescents and adults with active tuberculosis. Samples predate treatment or fall within its first 7 days. Study results and caveats: Smaller distances to GMM-specific TCRs suggested their expansion in active tuberculosis.

With regard to this clone: The antigen is unknown.

Produced via immunoSEQ multiplex PCR; TCRdb's table is partial and in-frame only. This sample carries tens of thousands of clones, 91% of them seen once, and the ten largest clones take about 2.4%. Sample time point: new active TB diagnosis, blood taken before or within 7 days of starting treatment. The CDR3 is 17 amino acids. Germline V lookup: CDR1 SGDLS, CDR2 YYNGEE. The V gene end was trimmed by 1 base and the J gene end by 0 bases; junction bases not matched to a gene: 6. This TCR derives from an adult with tuberculosis. The rearrangement joins TRBV9 to TRBJ2-2; 7 bases map to TRBD1. This specimen was PBMCs, taken at tuberculosis diagnosis. CDR3 in amino acids: CASSVPRQGSNTGELFF. CDR3 bases: TGTGCCAGCAGCGTACCCCGACAGGGATCGAACACCGGGGAGCTGTTTTTT. The whole variable domain, filled in from reference TRBV9 and TRBJ2-2, reads DSGVTQTPKHLITATGQRVTLRCSPRSGDLSVYWYQQSLDQGLQFLIQYYNGEERAKGNILERFSAQQFPDLHSELNLSSLELGDSALYFCASSVPRQGSNTGELFFGEGSRLTVL.